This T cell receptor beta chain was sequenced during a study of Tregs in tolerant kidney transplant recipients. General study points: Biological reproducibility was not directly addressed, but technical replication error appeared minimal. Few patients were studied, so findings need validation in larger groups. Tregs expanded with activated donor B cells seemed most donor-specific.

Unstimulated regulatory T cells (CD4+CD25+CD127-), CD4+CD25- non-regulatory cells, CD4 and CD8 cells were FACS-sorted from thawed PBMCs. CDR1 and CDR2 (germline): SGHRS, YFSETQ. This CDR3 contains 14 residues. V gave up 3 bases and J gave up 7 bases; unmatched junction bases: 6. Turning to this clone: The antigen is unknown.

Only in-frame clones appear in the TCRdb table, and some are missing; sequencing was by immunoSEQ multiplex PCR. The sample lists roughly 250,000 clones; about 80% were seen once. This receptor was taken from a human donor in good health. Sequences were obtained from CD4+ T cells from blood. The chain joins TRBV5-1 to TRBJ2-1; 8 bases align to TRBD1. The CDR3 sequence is CASSSRQGRNEQFF. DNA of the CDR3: TGCGCCAGCAGCTCAAGACAGGGGAGGAATGAGCAGTTCTTC.